These 23 T cell receptor beta chains were sequenced from one sample in a study of cytomegalovirus exposure and HLA in healthy donors listed by TCRdb under 2017. Receptors were amplified or captured by the immunoSEQ multiplex PCR assay. For the multiplex PCR, a mixture combining 60 forward primers for TCR Vbeta segments and 13 reverse primers for TCR Jbeta segments was used. TCRdb holds this immuneACCESS table with in-frame rearrangements only. Some clones are missing; in checked studies, unresolved V genes explain under half, and the rest has no known cause. The sample table shows some 160,000 clones, and 65% to 85% are seen once. Approximately 1.5% of the sample is in the top ten clones. Sequenced: PBMCs. These receptors all stem from a woman between 18 and 29 years old in good health and CMV-seronegative.

This sequence joins TRBV9 and TRBJ2-3; 10 bases line up with TRBD1. Germline V CDR1 and CDR2: SGDLS, YYNGEE. This CDR3 has 15 residues. The trim removed 4 bases at V and 1 base at J, leaving 3 bases unmatched. DNA of the CDR3: TGTGCCAGCAGCCCCGGGACAGGGGGCACAGATACGCAGTATTTT. Amino acids: CASSPGTGGTDTQYF. Variable domain in full (rest from reference TRBV9 and TRBJ2-3): DSGVTQTPKHLITATGQRVTLRCSPRSGDLSVYWYQQSLDQGLQFLIQYYNGEERAKGNILERFSAQQFPDLHSELNLSSLELGDSALYFCASSPGTGGTDTQYFGPGTRLTVL.

This clone occurred once. This chain links TRBV4-1 with TRBJ1-2; the D gene is possibly TRBD1 (6 bases). Germline CDR1 reads MGHRA; CDR2 reads YSYEKL. Trimming removed 2 bases from V and 8 bases from J, with 9 bases in between. The length of the CDR3 is 12 residues. CDR3 amino acids: CASSQTGLGYTF. CDR3 bases: TGCGCCAGCAGCCAAACAGGGTTAGGCTACACCTTC.

The chain has TRBV18 and TRBJ1-1; D not resolved. The CDR3 has 13 residues. V was shortened by 2 bases and J by 1 base, with 5 bases between the two germline ends. CDR1 is KGHSH, CDR2 LQKENI, per germline. CDR3 DNA sequence: TGTGCCAGCTCACCATCCGGGAACACTGAAGCTTTCTTT. Translated, it gives CASSPSGNTEAFF.

The chain links TRBV6-5 to TRBJ1-6, with 7 nucleotides matching TRBD1. Trimming took 7 bases from V and 7 from J; bases not matched to a gene: 10. The germline CDR1 and CDR2 sequences are MNHEY and SVGAGI. This CDR3 contains 15 residues. DNA for the CDR3: TGTGCCAGCACACGTGGGACAGCCCACAATTCACCCCTCCACTTT. Translated: CASTRGTAHNSPLHF.

The chain uses TRBV10-1 and TRBJ2-5, with TRBD2 matching 8 bases. Trimming at V came to 2 bases and at J to 0 bases, leaving 11 bases not matched to a gene. CDR1 and CDR2 from the germline V gene are WNHNN and SYGVQD (reference sequence). This CDR3 has 18 amino acids. The CDR3 nucleotides read TGCGCCAGCAGTGAGAGAATGGCGGGGGGCCCTGACCAAGAGACCCAGTACTTC. Protein sequence: CASSERMAGGPDQETQYF.

The rearrangement links TRBV5-6 to TRBJ2-7; D uncertain. The CDR3 contains 12 residues. Looked up from germline, CDR1 is SGHDT and CDR2 is YYEEEE. The V gene lost 1 base and the J gene lost 5 bases, with 7 bases spanning the gap. CDR3: CASSLSLDEQYF. The CDR3 DNA follows: TGTGCCAGCAGCTTGAGTTTAGACGAGCAGTACTTC.

This clone has a handful of counts. The CDR3 protein is CASSPEGTGAPDTF. In DNA, the CDR3 is TGCGCCAGCAGCCCGGAGGGGACAGGGGCCCCGGATACCTTC. The chain has TRBV5-1 and TRBJ1-2; 10 bases agree with TRBD1. The CDR3 is made up of 14 amino acids. Germline CDR1 SGHRS, CDR2 YFSETQ. The V segment lost 4 bases and the J segment 14 bases; nucleotides outside the gene matches: 14.

The CDR3 DNA follows: TGTGCCAGCAGCCGGGGGACTAGCGGGGTCAGGGATACGCAGTATTTT. Translating it yields CASSRGTSGVRDTQYF. The J gene is TRBJ2-3, the V gene TRBV4-2; 13 bases are shared with TRBD2. The V gene's germline CDR1 is LGHNA and CDR2 YNFKEQ. This CDR3 is built from 16 residues. V was clipped by 4 bases and J by 6 bases; unmatched bases: 7.

The V call is TRBV5-5, the J call TRBJ2-1; 11 nucleotides align to TRBD1. Germline V gene lookup returns CDR1 SGHKS and CDR2 YYEKEE (reference sequence). CDR3 length equals 16 residues. V dropped 4 bases and J dropped 8; count of bases not matched to a gene: 11. CDR3 region: CASSARWDRGVYEQFF. The CDR3 nucleotides are TGTGCCAGCAGCGCTAGATGGGACAGGGGGGTTTATGAGCAGTTCTTC.

The chain has TRBV11-3 and TRBJ1-2; 7 bases fit TRBD1. The CDR3 runs to 15 residues. The V and J ends lost 4 bases and 0 bases, in that order; junction bases with no gene match: 5. Germline lookup yields CDR1 SGHNT and CDR2 YENEEA. The CDR3 DNA follows: TGTGCCAGCAGCTCGCAGGGGGAGGCTAACTATGGCTACACCTTC. This gives the protein CASSSQGEANYGYTF.

This clone has just one count. The same CDR3 arises from other DNA sequences in this sample as well. This rearrangement joins TRBV28 to TRBJ1-2; D is undetermined. This CDR3 contains 14 residues. The V end lost 2 bases, the J end lost 3 bases, and 10 bases lay between the germline ends. Per germline, CDR1 MDHEN and CDR2 SYDVKM. CDR3 nucleotides: TGTGCCAGCAGTTTAGGGAGGGAGGACTATGGCTACACCTTC. The encoded protein is CASSLGREDYGYTF.

The sample holds one count of this clone. The chain combines TRBV10-3 with TRBJ2-5; 9 nucleotides agree with TRBD1. The CDR3 extends over 14 amino acids. CDR1 and CDR2 (germline): ENHRY, SYGVKD. The ends lost 6 bases at V and 4 bases at J; junction bases unmatched: 6. Here the CDR3 DNA reads TGTGCCATCAGCGGGGACAGGGAGGGAGAGACCCAGTACTTC. It yields the protein CAISGDREGETQYF.

The rearrangement links TRBV10-3 to TRBJ1-1; the D is unclear. Trimming removed 0 bases from V and 3 bases from J, with 5 bases in between. Per germline, CDR1 ENHRY and CDR2 SYGVKD. CDR3 length equals 13 residues. The CDR3 region has the DNA TGTGCCATCAGTGAGTCGGCCGACACTGAAGCTTTCTTT. Amino acids: CAISESADTEAFF.

This chain uses TRBV5-1 with TRBJ2-3, with TRBD1 matching over 7 bases. V lost 2 bases, J lost 0 bases, and 3 bases stayed unmatched. CDR3 length: 15 amino acids. In germline, CDR1 is SGHRS, CDR2 YFSETQ. The CDR3 DNA follows: TGCGCCAGCAGCTTCCCGACAGGGAGCACAGATACGCAGTATTTT. The encoded protein is CASSFPTGSTDTQYF. The full variable domain, its missing parts supplied by reference TRBV5-1 and TRBJ2-3, is KAGVTQTPRYLIKTRGQQVTLSCSPISGHRSVSWYQQTPGQGLQFLFEYFSETQRNKGNFPGRFSGRQFSNSRSEMNVSTLELGDSALYLCASSFPTGSTDTQYFGPGTRLTVL.

The genes are TRBV30 and TRBJ1-3; no definite D call. Looked up from germline, CDR1 is GTSNPN and CDR2 is SVGIG (reference sequence). V was clipped by 5 bases and J by 0 bases, with 5 bases between them. The CDR3 consists of 12 residues. The DNA for the CDR3 is TGTGCCTGGTGTCTCTCTGGAAACACCATATATTTT. Amino acid sequence: CAWCLSGNTIYF.

This sequence joins TRBV5-1 and TRBJ2-7; 10 nucleotides line up with TRBD2. This CDR3 spans 14 amino acids. Trimming at V came to 5 bases and at J to 9 bases, leaving 11 bases not matched to a gene. The germline V gene has CDR1 SGHRS and CDR2 YFSETQ. The CDR3 loop is CASSRIAGGEGQYF. The CDR3 DNA reads TGCGCCAGCAGTCGGATAGCGGGGGGCGAAGGGCAGTACTTC. The full variable domain, its missing parts supplied by reference TRBV5-1 and TRBJ2-7, is KAGVTQTPRYLIKTRGQQVTLSCSPISGHRSVSWYQQTPGQGLQFLFEYFSETQRNKGNFPGRFSGRQFSNSRSEMNVSTLELGDSALYLCASSRIAGGEGQYFGPGTRLTVT.

V is TRBV6-6 and J is TRBJ2-1, with 8 bases identical to TRBD2. The V and J ends lost 3 bases and 0 bases, in that order; junction bases with no gene match: 4. Germline CDR1 and CDR2: MNHNY and SVGAGI (reference sequence). The CDR3 covers 16 residues. The CDR3 nucleotides read TGTGCCAGCAGTTATAGCGGGGAAAGCTCCTACAATGAGCAGTTCTTC. Its translation: CASSYSGESSYNEQFF.

This chain connects TRBV21-1 to TRBJ1-1; TRBD1, the table's D call, lacks a check against the DNA. TRBV21-1 constitutes a pseudogene. This CDR3 has 14 amino acids. CDR3 nucleotide sequence: TGTGCCAGCAGCACGACAGGGATTTTCACTGAAGCTTTCTTT. This encodes CASSTTGIFTEAFF.

The genes are TRBV9 and TRBJ2-3; 10 positions match TRBD2. Germline-derived CDR1 and CDR2 are SGDLS and YYNGEE. The length of the CDR3 is 16 residues. Losses at the gene ends were 0 bases for V and 4 bases for J; bases not matched to a gene: 5. In DNA, the CDR3 is TGTGCCAGCAGCGTAGAAGCGGGGGGGCGGGCAGATACGCAGTATTTT. It is translated as CASSVEAGGRADTQYF.

V is TRBV28 and J is TRBJ2-1, with TRBD1 matching over 8 bases. CDR3 length: 14 residues. Germline loops: CDR1 MDHEN, CDR2 SYDVKM. The trim removed 4 bases at V and 10 bases at J, leaving 9 bases unmatched. This CDR3 reads CASSSVQGAGEQFF. CDR3 DNA sequence: TGTGCCAGCAGTTCCGTCCAGGGGGCTGGGGAGCAGTTCTTC.

The CDR3 region is CASRPDRGSGNTIYF. The CDR3 nucleotides read TGCGCCAGCAGGCCCGACAGGGGCTCTGGAAACACCATATATTTT. The V gene is TRBV5-1, the J gene TRBJ1-3, with TRBD1 identical over 8 bases. The junction had 4 bases not matched to a gene; V was cut back by 5 bases and J by 0 bases. Germline CDR1 SGHRS, CDR2 YFSETQ. The CDR3 is made up of 15 amino acids.

The chain combines TRBV30 with TRBJ2-4, with D perhaps matching TRBD2 (5 bases). The germline V gene encodes CDR1 GTSNPN and CDR2 SVGIG (reference sequence). The CDR3 extends over 14 amino acids. With 0 bases removed from V and 1 base from J, the gap between germline ends came to 7 bases. CDR3: CAWSVPGAKNIQYF. The CDR3 DNA reads as TGTGCCTGGAGTGTACCGGGGGCCAAAAACATTCAGTACTTC.

The chain recombines TRBV19 with TRBJ2-4, with a tentative D call TRBD2 (7 bases). Per the germline V gene, CDR1 is LNHDA and CDR2 is SQIVND (reference sequence). The CDR3 extends over 15 amino acids. V was clipped by 7 bases and J by 1 base, with 14 bases between them. The CDR3, as DNA: TGTGCCAGTAACGAGGGGGGGTCCGCCAAAAACATTCAGTACTTC. Translating gives CASNEGGSAKNIQYF.